This TCR beta chain was captured in a study of T cell responses to AZD1222 COVID-19 vaccine. Using immunoSEQ multiplex PCR, the repertoire was profiled, and TCRdb retains in-frame clones only, with some absent. The sample lists fewer than 150,000 clones; about nine tenths were seen once. Trimming pared 7 bases from V and 5 bases from J, leaving 8 bases between. Germline lookup yields CDR1 MGHDK and CDR2 SYGVNS. CDR3 size: 11 residues. This clone was counted between two and nine times. The sample consisted of peripheral blood, taken on day 0 of AZD1222 vaccination. The sequence was obtained from an adult in good health. The chain links TRBV25-1 to TRBJ1-1, with D possibly being TRBD1 (6 bases). The CDR3 here is CASMRGTEAFF. DNA for the CDR3: TGTGCCAGCATGAGGGGGACTGAAGCTTTCTTT.